This T cell receptor (beta chain) comes out of a study of siplizumab effects on memory and regulatory T cells (dated by TCRdb to about 2019). About the investigation overall: The study examined how the anti-CD2 antibody siplizumab affects alloreactive T-cell subsets in allogeneic mixed lymphocyte reactions built from human PBMCs. What the work shows at the level of the full study, not this receptor alone: For roughly 75-95% of proliferating CD4+ or CD8+ clones, no naive or memory phenotype could be assigned. Of the alloreactive CD4+ clones that could be mapped, the Treg-derived share averaged about 67% with siplizumab compared with about 27% in control reactions. Unstimulated naive T cells appeared more diverse than memory T cells, and naive cells seemed to contribute substantially to the alloresponse. Whether proliferating Tregs from siplizumab cultures were suppressive was not functionally confirmed. Because sequences below about 10^-5 frequency were poorly captured, only a minor fraction of alloreactive clones could be mapped to unstimulated subsets. Siplizumab significantly lowered the cumulative frequency of alloreactive sequences that could be traced to unstimulated CD4+ memory T cells.

Library preparation employed the immunoSEQ multiplex PCR assay. Approximately 100,000 TCR templates per sample were assayed on the deep sequencing platform. Genomic DNA extracted from sorted T cells was used for TCRbeta CDR3 sequencing. For the original study's pipeline: The R programming language was used for the clonal analysis of the TCRbeta CDR3 data. Alloreactive CD4+ and CD8+ clones were identified by comparing unstimulated samples to CFSE-low samples taken after the reaction. Alloreactive CD4+ clones were assigned to regulatory or non-regulatory origin by matching sequences to sorted unstimulated Treg and non-Treg repertoires. Imported from immuneACCESS, the table was reduced by TCRdb to in-frame sequences with V and J called. These copies leave out some clones; in studies compared against another copy, an unresolved V gene accounts for under half, and the cause of the remainder is not known. That table supplies the V and J calls and clone size; D and trimming were determined from the DNA. The sample includes about 110,000 clones, with 80% to 95% observed a single time. The ten largest clonotypes hold 1% to 1.5% of the sample.

Note on this clone: No cognate antigen has been identified for it. No qualities accompany the bases; no much larger clone lies one base away.

Sorted unstimulated T cells and proliferating T cells recovered from mixed lymphocyte reactions underwent TCRbeta CDR3 sequencing. Fresh whole blood from fewer than twelve HLA-typed healthy donors was used to isolate PBMCs. The receptor's source is a human donor in good health. Sequenced: CD4+ T cells sorted from blood.

The bases read TGTGCCAGCAGCGGTAGCCAAAGATCTTACAATGAGCAGTTCTTC. This yields the protein CASSGSQRSYNEQFF. The rearrangement combines TRBV5-6 with TRBJ2-1; the D gene assignment is ambiguous. V was cut back by 4 bases and J by 4 bases, leaving a gap of 15 bases between them. The germline V gene specifies SGHDT as CDR1 and YYEEEE as CDR2. The CDR3 measures 15 amino acids from cysteine to phenylalanine. Of all the DNA, just the CDR3 is kept, 45 bases in frame from base 1.